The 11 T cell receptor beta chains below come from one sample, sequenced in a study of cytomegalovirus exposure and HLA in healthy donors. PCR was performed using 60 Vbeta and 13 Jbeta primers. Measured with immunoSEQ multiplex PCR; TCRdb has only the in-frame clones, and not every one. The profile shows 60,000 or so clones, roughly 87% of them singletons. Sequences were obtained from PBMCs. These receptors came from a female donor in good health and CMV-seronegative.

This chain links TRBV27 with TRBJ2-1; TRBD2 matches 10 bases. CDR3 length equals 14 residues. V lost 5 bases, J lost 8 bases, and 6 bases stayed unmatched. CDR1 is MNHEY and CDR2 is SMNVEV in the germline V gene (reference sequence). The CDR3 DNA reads TGTGCCAGCAGTCCAAGCGGGAGGGGCGATGAGCAGTTCTTC. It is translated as CASSPSGRGDEQFF.

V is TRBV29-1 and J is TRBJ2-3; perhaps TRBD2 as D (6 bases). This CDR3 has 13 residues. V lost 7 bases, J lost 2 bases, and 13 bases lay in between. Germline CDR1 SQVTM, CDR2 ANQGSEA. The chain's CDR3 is CSAWAGLTDTQYF. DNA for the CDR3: TGCAGCGCCTGGGCGGGGCTCACAGATACGCAGTATTTT.

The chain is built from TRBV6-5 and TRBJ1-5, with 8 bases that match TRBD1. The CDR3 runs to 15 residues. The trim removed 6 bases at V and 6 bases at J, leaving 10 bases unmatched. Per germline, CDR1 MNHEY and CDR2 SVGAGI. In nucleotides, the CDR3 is TGTGCCAGCAGCCGGACAGGGTCTAGGGGTCAGCCCCAGCATTTT. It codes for CASSRTGSRGQPQHF.

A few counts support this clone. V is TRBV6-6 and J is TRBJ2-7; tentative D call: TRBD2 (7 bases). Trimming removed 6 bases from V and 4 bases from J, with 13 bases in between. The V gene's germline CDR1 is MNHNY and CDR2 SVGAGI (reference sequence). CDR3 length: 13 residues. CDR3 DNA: TGTGCCAGCAGCTTAGGGGGGGTATACGAGCAGTACTTC. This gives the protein CASSLGGVYEQYF.

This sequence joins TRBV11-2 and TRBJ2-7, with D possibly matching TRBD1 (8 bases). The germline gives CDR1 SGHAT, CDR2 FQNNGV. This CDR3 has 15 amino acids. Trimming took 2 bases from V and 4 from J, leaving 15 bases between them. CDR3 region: CASSLNGQGGYEQYF. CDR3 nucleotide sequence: TGTGCCAGCAGCTTAAATGGACAGGGAGGGTACGAGCAGTACTTC.

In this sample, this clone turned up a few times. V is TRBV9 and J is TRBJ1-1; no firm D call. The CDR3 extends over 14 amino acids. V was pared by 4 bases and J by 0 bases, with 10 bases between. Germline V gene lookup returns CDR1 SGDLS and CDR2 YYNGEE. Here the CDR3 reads CASSSGLLNTEAFF. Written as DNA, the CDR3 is TGTGCCAGCAGCTCCGGACTGTTGAACACTGAAGCTTTCTTT.

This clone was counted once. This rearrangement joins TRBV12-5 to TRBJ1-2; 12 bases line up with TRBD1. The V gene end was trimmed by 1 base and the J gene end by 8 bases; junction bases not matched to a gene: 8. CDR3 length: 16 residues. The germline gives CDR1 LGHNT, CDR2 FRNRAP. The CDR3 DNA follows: TGTGCTAGTGGTTTGGGTCCGGGACAGGGGGCATCGGGCTACACCTTC. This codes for CASGLGPGQGASGYTF.

In nucleotides, the CDR3 is TGCAGCGTTGGACTTACCCAAGAGACCCAGTACTTC. Residues: CSVGLTQETQYF. The V gene is TRBV29-1, the J gene TRBJ2-5; D remains unclear. Trimming took 4 bases from V and 1 from J, leaving 7 bases between them. In germline, CDR1 is SQVTM, CDR2 ANQGSEA. The CDR3 is 12 amino acids.

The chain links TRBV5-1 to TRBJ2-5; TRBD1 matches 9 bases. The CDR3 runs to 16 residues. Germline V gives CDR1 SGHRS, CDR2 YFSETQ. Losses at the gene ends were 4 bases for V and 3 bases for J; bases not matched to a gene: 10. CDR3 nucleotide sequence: TGCGCCAGCAGCAAACTGACAGGGGGGGGAAAAGAGACCCAGTACTTC. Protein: CASSKLTGGGKETQYF. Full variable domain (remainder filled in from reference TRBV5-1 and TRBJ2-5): KAGVTQTPRYLIKTRGQQVTLSCSPISGHRSVSWYQQTPGQGLQFLFEYFSETQRNKGNFPGRFSGRQFSNSRSEMNVSTLELGDSALYLCASSKLTGGGKETQYFGPGTRLLVL.

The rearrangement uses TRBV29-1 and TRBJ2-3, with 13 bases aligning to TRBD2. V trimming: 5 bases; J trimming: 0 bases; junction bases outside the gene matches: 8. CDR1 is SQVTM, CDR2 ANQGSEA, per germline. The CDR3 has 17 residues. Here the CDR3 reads CSVLKTSGGPSTDTQYF. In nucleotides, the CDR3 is TGCAGCGTTCTGAAGACTAGCGGGGGGCCTAGCACAGATACGCAGTATTTT.

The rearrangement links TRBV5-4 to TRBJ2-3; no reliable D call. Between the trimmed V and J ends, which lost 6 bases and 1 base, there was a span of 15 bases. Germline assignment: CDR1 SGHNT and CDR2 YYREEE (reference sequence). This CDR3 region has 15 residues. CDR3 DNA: TGTGCCAGCATGGTCAGTAATCAGGGCACAGATACGCAGTATTTT. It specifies CASMVSNQGTDTQYF.